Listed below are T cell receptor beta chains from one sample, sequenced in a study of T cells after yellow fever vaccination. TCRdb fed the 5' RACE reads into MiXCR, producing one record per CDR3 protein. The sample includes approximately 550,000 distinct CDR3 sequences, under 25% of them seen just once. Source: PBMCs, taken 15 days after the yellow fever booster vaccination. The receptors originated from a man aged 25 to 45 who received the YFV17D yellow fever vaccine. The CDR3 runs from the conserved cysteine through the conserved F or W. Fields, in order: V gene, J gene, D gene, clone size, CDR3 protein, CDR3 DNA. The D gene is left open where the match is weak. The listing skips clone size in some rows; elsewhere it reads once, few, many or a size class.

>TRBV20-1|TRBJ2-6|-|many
CSARSGPTGGANVLTF
TGCAGTGCTAGGTCGGGGCCCACAGGTGGGGCCAACGTCCTGACTTTC
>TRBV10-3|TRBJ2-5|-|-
CAIKRIPSAETQYF
TGTGCCATCAAAAGAATCCCCTCGGCGGAGACCCAGTACTTC
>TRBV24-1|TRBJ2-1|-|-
CATSDPSSYSLGNEQFF
TGTGCCACCAGTGACCCCTCCTCCTACTCCCTGGGGAATGAGCAGTTCTTC
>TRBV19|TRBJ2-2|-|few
CASSMVAQNTGELFF
TGTGCCAGTAGTATGGTAGCGCAGAACACCGGGGAGCTGTTTTTT
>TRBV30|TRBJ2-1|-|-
CAWTRERLRNEQFF
TGTGCCTGGACTCGAGAGCGGCTTCGCAATGAGCAGTTCTTC
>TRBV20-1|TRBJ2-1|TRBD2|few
CSAPYSGGRSYNEQFF
TGCAGTGCCCCCTACAGCGGGGGTAGGTCCTACAATGAGCAGTTCTTC
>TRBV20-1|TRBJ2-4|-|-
CSARVGVAKNIQYF
TGCAGTGCTAGAGTCGGGGTAGCCAAAAACATTCAGTACTTC
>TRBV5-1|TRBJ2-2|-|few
CASSLEGRPGELFF
TGCGCCAGCAGCTTGGAAGGGCGACCCGGGGAGCTGTTTTTT
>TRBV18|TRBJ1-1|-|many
CASSPQGMNTEAFF
TGTGCCAGCTCACCGCAGGGCATGAACACTGAAGCTTTCTTT
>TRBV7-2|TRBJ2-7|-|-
CASSKYTGIPYEQYF
TGTGCCAGCAGCAAATACACCGGGATTCCCTACGAGCAGTACTTC
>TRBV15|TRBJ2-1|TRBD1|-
CATSRDPVIGTGLWGEQFF
TGTGCCACCAGCAGAGATCCTGTTATCGGGACAGGCCTTTGGGGTGAGCAGTTCTTC
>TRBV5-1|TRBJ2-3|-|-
CASSFRGALTDTQYF
TGCGCCAGCAGCTTTAGGGGGGCCCTAACAGATACGCAGTATTTT
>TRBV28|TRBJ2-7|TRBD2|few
CATVEAGDSYEQYF
TGTGCCACCGTAGAAGCGGGGGACTCCTACGAGCAGTACTTC
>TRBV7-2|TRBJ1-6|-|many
CASSLSQVYSPLHF
TGTGCCAGCAGCTTAAGTCAGGTGTACTCACCCCTCCACTTT
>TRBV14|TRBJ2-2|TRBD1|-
CASSQLQGHTGELFF
TGTGCCAGCAGCCAACTACAGGGGCACACCGGGGAGCTGTTTTTT
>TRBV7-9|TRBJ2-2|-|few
CASSFDRFGNTGELFF
TGTGCCAGCAGCTTCGACAGGTTCGGGAACACCGGGGAGCTGTTTTTT
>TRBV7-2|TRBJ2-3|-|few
CASSLKGGASTDTQYF
TGTGCCAGCAGCTTAAAAGGGGGTGCATCCACAGATACGCAGTATTTT
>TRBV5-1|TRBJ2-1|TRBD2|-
CASSTSGITYNEQFF
TGCGCCAGCAGCACTAGCGGAATTACCTACAATGAGCAGTTCTTC
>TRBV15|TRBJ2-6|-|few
CATSRDLSGANVLTF
TGTGCCACCAGCAGGGACCTCTCTGGGGCCAACGTCCTGACTTTC
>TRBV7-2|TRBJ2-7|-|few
CASSLRRGYEQYF
TGTGCCAGCAGCTTGAGGCGGGGCTACGAGCAGTACTTC
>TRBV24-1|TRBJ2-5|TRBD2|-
CATSAPGGQETQYF
TGTGCCACCAGTGCTCCGGGGGGGCAAGAGACCCAGTACTTC
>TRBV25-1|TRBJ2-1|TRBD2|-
CASSEGGRSHNEQFF
TGTGCCAGCAGTGAGGGCGGGAGGTCCCACAATGAGCAGTTCTTC
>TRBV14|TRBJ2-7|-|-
CASQGWGTYEQYF
TGTGCCAGCCAGGGGTGGGGTACCTACGAGCAGTACTTC
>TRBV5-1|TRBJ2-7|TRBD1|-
CASSVDRGGYEQYF
TGCGCCAGCAGCGTTGACAGGGGGGGCTACGAGCAGTACTTC
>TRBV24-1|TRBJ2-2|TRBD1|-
CATSDRQGAYTGELFF
TGTGCCACCAGTGATAGGCAGGGGGCGTACACCGGGGAGCTGTTTTTT
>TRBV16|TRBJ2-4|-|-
CASSLSVGNAKNIQYF
TGTGCCAGCTCCCTTTCCGTCGGGAACGCCAAAAACATTCAGTACTTC
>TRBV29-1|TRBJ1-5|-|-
CSVGADQPQHF
TGCAGCGTAGGAGCAGATCAGCCCCAGCATTTT
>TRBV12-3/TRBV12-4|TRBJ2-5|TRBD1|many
CASGRTGGFETQYF
TGTGCCAGCGGACGGACAGGGGGATTTGAGACCCAGTACTTC
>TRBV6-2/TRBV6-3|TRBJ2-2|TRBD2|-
CASSYVTGGNTGELFF
TGTGCCAGCAGTTACGTGACGGGAGGTAACACCGGGGAGCTGTTTTTT
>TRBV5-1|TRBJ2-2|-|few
CASSWADTTNTGELFF
TGCGCCAGCAGCTGGGCGGACACGACGAACACCGGGGAGCTGTTTTTT
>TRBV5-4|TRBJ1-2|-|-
CASSLGLTGNGYTF
TGTGCCAGCAGCTTGGGGTTAACAGGGAATGGCTACACCTTC
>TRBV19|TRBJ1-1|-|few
CASSIGARTPAFF
TGTGCCAGTAGTATCGGGGCGAGGACTCCAGCTTTCTTT
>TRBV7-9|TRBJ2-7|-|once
CASSPVVGALYEQYF
TGTGCCAGCAGCCCAGTGGTCGGGGCCCTCTACGAGCAGTACTTC
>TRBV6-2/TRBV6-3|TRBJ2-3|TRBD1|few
CASVPGQPKDTQYF
TGTGCCAGCGTCCCGGGACAGCCCAAGGATACGCAGTATTTT
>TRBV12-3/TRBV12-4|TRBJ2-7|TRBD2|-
CASRGTSGGEQYF
TGTGCCAGCAGGGGGACTAGCGGGGGGGAGCAGTACTTC
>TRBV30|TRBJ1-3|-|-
CAWIRAGGNTIYF
TGTGCCTGGATCAGGGCCGGAGGAAACACCATATATTTT
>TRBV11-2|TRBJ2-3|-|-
CASSLDRVGVDTQYF
TGTGCCAGCAGCTTAGACAGGGTGGGAGTGGATACGCAGTATTTT
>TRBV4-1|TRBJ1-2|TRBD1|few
CASSPGTGVNYGYTF
TGCGCCAGCAGCCCCGGGACAGGGGTTAACTATGGCTACACCTTC
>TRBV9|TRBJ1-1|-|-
CASSGPGQNTEAFF
TGTGCCAGCAGCGGACCGGGACAGAACACTGAAGCTTTCTTT
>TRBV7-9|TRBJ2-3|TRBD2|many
CASSLGSAGEGTQYF
TGTGCCAGCAGCTTAGGGTCTGCGGGAGAGGGCACGCAGTATTTT
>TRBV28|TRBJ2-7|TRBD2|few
CAGSAGISYEQYF
TGTGCTGGGTCAGCGGGAATCTCCTACGAGCAGTACTTC
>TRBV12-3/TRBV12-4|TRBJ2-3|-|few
CASSFLGVGTDTQYF
TGTGCCAGCAGCTTCCTCGGAGTGGGCACAGATACGCAGTATTTT
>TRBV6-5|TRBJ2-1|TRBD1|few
CASSYGTGGRDEQFF
TGTGCCAGCAGTTATGGGACAGGGGGGCGGGATGAGCAGTTCTTC
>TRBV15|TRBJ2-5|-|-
CAIRPGLSETQYF
TGTGCCATCCGCCCAGGACTGTCAGAGACCCAGTACTTC
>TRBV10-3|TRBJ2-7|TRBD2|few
CAISAQAGVSYEQYF
TGTGCCATCAGTGCCCAAGCGGGAGTGAGCTACGAGCAGTACTTC
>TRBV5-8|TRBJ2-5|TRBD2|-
CASSRLAGGVSQETQYF
TGTGCCAGCAGCCGACTAGCGGGAGGGGTTAGCCAAGAGACCCAGTACTTC
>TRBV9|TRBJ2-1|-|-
CASSVDPGPNEQFF
TGTGCCAGCAGCGTAGACCCGGGACCCAATGAGCAGTTCTTC
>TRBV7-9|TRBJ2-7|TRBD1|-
CASSGQGSYEQYF
TGTGCCAGCAGCGGACAGGGCTCCTACGAGCAGTACTTC
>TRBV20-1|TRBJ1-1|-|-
CSATNGGEAFF
TGCAGTGCTACCAATGGGGGCGAAGCTTTCTTT
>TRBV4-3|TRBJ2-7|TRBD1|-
CASSQAIGTGSYEQYF
TGCGCCAGCAGCCAAGCGATTGGGACAGGCTCCTACGAGCAGTACTTC
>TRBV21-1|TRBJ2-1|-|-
CASSKRLAGAYEQFF
TGTGCCAGCAGCAAACGACTAGCGGGAGCCTATGAGCAGTTCTTC
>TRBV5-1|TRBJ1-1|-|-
CASSLSGRLNTEAFF
TGCGCCAGCAGCTTATCAGGGAGGCTGAACACTGAAGCTTTCTTT
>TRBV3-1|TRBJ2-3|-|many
CASSQGGIYTQYF
TGTGCCAGCAGCCAAGGAGGAATATATACGCAGTATTTT
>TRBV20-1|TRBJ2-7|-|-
CSAPGSGSWGEQYF
TGCAGTGCCCCGGGCAGCGGGTCATGGGGCGAGCAGTACTTC
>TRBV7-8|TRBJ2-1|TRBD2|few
CASSLGGTNSYNEQFF
TGTGCCAGCAGCTTGGGAGGGACCAACTCCTACAATGAGCAGTTCTTC